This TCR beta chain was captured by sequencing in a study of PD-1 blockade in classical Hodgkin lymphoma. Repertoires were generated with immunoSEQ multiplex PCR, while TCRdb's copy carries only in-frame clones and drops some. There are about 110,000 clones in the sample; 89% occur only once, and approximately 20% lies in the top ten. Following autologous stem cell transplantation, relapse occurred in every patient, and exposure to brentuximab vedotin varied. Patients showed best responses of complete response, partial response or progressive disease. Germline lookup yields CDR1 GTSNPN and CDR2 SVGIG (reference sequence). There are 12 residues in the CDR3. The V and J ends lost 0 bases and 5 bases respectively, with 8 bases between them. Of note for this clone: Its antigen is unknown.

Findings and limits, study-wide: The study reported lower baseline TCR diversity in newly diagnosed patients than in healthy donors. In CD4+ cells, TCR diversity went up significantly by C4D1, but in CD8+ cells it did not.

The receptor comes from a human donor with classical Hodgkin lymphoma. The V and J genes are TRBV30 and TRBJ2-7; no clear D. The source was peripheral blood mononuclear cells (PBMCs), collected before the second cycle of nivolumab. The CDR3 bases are TGTGCCTGGAGTGTCCTGGAGAACGAGCAGTACTTC. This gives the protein CAWSVLENEQYF. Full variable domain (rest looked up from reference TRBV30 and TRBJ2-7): SQTIHQWPATLVQPVGSPLSLECTVEGTSNPNLYWYRQAAGRGLQLLFYSVGIGQISSEVPQNLSASRPQDRQFILSSKKLLLSDSGFYLCAWSVLENEQYFGPGTRLTVT.